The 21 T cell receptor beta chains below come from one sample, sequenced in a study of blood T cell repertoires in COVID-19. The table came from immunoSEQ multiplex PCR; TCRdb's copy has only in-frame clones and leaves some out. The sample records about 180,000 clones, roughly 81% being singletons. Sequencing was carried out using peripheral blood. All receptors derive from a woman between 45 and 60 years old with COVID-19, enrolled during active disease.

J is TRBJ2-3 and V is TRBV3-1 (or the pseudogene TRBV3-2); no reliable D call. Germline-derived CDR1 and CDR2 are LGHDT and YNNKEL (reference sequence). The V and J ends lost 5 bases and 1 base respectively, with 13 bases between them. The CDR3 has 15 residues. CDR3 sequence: CASSNAHLGTDTQYF. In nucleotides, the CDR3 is TGTGCCAGCAGCAACGCCCACCTAGGCACAGATACGCAGTATTTT.

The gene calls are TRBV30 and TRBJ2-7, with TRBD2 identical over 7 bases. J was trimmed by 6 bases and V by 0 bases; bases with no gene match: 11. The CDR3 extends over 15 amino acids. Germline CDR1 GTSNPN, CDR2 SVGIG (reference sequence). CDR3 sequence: CAWSVLTSALGEQYF. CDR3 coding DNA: TGTGCCTGGAGTGTACTTACTAGCGCACTCGGCGAGCAGTACTTC. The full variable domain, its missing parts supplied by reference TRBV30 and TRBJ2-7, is SQTIHQWPATLVQPVGSPLSLECTVEGTSNPNLYWYRQAAGRGLQLLFYSVGIGQISSEVPQNLSASRPQDRQFILSSKKLLLSDSGFYLCAWSVLTSALGEQYFGPGTRLTVT.

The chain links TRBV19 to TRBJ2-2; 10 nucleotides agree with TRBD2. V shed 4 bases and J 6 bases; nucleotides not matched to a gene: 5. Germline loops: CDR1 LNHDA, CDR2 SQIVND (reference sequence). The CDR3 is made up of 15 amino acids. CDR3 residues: CASSTLAGGAGELFF. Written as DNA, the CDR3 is TGTGCCAGTAGTACCTTAGCGGGGGGCGCCGGGGAGCTGTTTTTT.

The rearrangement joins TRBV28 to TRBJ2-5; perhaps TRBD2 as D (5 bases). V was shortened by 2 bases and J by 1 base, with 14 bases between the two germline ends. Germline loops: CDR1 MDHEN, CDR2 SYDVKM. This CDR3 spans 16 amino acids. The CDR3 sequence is CASSLPRTDSQETQYF. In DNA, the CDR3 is TGTGCCAGCAGTTTACCCAGGACGGACTCCCAAGAGACCCAGTACTTC.

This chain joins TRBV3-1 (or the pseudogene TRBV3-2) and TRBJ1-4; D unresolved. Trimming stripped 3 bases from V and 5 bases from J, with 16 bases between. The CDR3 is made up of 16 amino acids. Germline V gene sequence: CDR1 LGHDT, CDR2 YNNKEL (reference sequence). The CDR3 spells CASSHTSVSANEKLFF. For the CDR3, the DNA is TGTGCCAGCAGCCACACTTCCGTAAGCGCGAATGAAAAACTGTTTTTT.

CDR3 residues: CASRRGRGPMNTEAFF. The CDR3 coding sequence is TGTGCCAGCAGAAGGGGCAGGGGACCAATGAACACTGAAGCTTTCTTT. The rearrangement links TRBV27 to TRBJ1-1; the D gene is possibly TRBD1 (6 bases). Germline V lookup: CDR1 MNHEY, CDR2 SMNVEV (reference sequence). V was shortened by 6 bases and J by 0 bases, with 17 bases between the two germline ends. The CDR3 spans 16 residues.

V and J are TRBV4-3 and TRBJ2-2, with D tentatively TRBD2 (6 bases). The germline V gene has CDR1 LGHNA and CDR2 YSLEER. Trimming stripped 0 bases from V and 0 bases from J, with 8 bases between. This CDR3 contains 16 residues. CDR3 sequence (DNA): TGCGCCAGCAGCCAAGAACCGGGGGCGAACACCGGGGAGCTGTTTTTT. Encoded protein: CASSQEPGANTGELFF.

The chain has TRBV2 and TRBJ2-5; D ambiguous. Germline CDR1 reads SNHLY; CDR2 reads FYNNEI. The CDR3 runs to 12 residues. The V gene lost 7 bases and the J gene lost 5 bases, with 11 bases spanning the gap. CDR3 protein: CASIRNEETQYF. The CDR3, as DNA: TGTGCCAGCATTAGAAACGAGGAGACCCAGTACTTC.

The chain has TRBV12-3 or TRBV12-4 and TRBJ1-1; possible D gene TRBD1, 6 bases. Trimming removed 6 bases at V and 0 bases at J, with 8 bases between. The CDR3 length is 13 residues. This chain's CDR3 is CASSRTVNTEAFF. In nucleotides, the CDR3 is TGTGCCAGCAGCCGGACAGTGAACACTGAAGCTTTCTTT.

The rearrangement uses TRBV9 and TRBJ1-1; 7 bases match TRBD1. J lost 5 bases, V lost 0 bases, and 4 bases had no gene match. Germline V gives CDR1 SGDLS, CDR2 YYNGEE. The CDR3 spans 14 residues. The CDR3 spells CASSVEAGGTEAFF. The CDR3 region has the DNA TGTGCCAGCAGCGTAGAGGCAGGGGGAACTGAAGCTTTCTTT.

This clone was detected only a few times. For the CDR3, the DNA is TGTGCCAGCAGTTACAATGGGACAGGGGTGGAAAAACTGTTTTTT. It codes for CASSYNGTGVEKLFF. This chain connects TRBV6-2 or TRBV6-3 to TRBJ1-4, with TRBD1 identical over 10 bases. V shed 2 bases, J shed 8 bases, and the junction held 5 bases outside the gene matches. CDR1 is MNHEY, CDR2 SVGEGT, per germline. This CDR3 comprises 15 residues.

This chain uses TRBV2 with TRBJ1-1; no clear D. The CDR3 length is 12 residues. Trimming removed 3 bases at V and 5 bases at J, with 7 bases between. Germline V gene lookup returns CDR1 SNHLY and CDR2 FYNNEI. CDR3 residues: CASSDGGTEAFF. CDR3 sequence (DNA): TGTGCCAGCAGTGATGGAGGGACTGAAGCTTTCTTT.

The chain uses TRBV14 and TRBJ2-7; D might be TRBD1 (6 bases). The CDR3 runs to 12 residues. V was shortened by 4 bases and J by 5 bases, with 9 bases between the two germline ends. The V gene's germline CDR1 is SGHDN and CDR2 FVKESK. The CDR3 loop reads CASSLWTDEQYF. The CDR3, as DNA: TGTGCCAGCAGCCTCTGGACAGACGAGCAGTACTTC.

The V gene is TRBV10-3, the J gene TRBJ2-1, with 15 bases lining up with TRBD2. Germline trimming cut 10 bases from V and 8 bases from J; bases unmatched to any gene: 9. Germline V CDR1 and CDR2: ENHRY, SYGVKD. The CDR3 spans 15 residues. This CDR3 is CATSGTSGGQDEQFF. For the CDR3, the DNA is TGTGCCACCTCTGGGACTAGCGGGGGGCAGGATGAGCAGTTCTTC.

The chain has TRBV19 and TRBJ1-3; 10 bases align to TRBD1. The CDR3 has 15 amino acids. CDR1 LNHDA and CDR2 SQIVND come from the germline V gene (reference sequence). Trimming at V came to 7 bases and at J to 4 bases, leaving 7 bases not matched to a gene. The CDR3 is CASMLDRGIGNTIYF. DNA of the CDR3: TGTGCCAGTATGTTGGACAGGGGGATCGGAAACACCATATATTTT.

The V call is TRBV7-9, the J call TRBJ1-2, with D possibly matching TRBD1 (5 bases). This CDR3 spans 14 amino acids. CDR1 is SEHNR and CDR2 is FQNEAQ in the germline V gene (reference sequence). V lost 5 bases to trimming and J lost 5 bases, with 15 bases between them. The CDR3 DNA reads TGTGCCAGCAGCCCAACAGGTGGCTCTTATGGCTACACCTTC. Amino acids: CASSPTGGSYGYTF.

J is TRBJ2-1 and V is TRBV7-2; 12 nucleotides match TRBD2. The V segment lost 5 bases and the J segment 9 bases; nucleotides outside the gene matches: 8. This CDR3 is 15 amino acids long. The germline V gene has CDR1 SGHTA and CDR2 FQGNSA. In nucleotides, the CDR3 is TGTGCCAGCAGCCCGACTAGCGGGGGCTCCGGTGAGCAGTTCTTC. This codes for CASSPTSGGSGEQFF.

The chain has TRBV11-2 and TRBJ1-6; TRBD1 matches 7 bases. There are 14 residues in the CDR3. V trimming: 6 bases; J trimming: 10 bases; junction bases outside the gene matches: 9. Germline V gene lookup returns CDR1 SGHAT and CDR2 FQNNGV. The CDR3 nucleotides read TGTGCCAGCAGGAAACAGGGGCAAGGATCACCCCTCCACTTT. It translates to CASRKQGQGSPLHF.

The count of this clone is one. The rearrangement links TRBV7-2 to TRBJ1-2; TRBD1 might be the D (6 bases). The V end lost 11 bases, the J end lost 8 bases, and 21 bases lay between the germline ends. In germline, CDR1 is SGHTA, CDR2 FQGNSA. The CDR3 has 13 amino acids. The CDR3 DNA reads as TGTGCCTTTAGGGCGGGAGGGGGGGAGGGCTACACCTTC. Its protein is CAFRAGGGEGYTF.

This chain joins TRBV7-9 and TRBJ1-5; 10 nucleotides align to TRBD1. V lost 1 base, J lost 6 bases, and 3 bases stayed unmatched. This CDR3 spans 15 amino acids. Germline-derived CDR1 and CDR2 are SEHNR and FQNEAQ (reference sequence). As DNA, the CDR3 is TGTGCCAGCAGCTTAGGGACAGGGGGAGGTCAGCCCCAGCATTTT. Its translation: CASSLGTGGGQPQHF. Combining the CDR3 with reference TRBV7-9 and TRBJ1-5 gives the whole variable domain DTGVSQNPRHKITKRGQNVTFRCDPISEHNRLYWYRQTLGQGPEFLTYFQNEAQLEKSRLLSDRFSAERPKGSFSTLEIQRTEQGDSAMYLCASSLGTGGGQPQHFGDGTRLSIL.

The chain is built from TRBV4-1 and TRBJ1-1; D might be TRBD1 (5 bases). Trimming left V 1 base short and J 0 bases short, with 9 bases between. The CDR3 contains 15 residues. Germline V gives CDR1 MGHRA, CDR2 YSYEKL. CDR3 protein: CASSQGSRVNTEAFF. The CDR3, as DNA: TGCGCCAGCAGCCAAGGTAGCAGGGTGAACACTGAAGCTTTCTTT.